The 2 T cell receptor beta chains below come from one sample, sequenced in a study of shared clonotypes between healthy human individuals. Measured with immunoSEQ multiplex PCR; TCRdb has only the in-frame clones, and not every one. The data hold 2,500,000 or so clones, with over 85% observed a single time. The sample consisted of naive CD4+ T cells sorted from blood. Subset specified: CD45RA+ positively selected. These receptors all stem from a man between 18 and 29 years old in good health.

The J gene is TRBJ2-3, the V gene TRBV9; D is uncertain. The CDR3 consists of 14 residues. From germline, CDR1 is SGDLS and CDR2 YYNGEE. V lost 2 bases, J lost 1 base, and 8 bases lay in between. CDR3 sequence: CASSVEYRTDTQYF. DNA for the CDR3: TGTGCCAGCAGCGTTGAATATCGCACAGATACGCAGTATTTT.

V gene TRBV19 combines with J gene TRBJ2-5, with 7 nucleotides matching TRBD1. The CDR3 contains 13 residues. CDR1 LNHDA and CDR2 SQIVND come from the germline V gene (reference sequence). The ends lost 6 bases at V and 1 base at J; junction bases unmatched: 2. CDR3 bases: TGTGCCAGTAGGGGACAGAGCCAAGAGACCCAGTACTTC. The encoded protein is CASRGQSQETQYF.